This T cell receptor beta chain was obtained from a study of T cells in localized non-small cell lung cancer. Repertoires were generated with immunoSEQ multiplex PCR, while TCRdb's copy carries only in-frame clones and drops some. Of fewer than 100,000 clones listed, roughly 89% are singletons. The CDR3 contains 15 residues. V lost 2 bases to trimming and J lost 0 bases, with 9 bases between them. Looked up from germline, CDR1 is SGHKS and CDR2 is YYEKEE (reference sequence). The chain is built from TRBV5-5 and TRBJ1-3; no clear D. The sequenced sample was peripheral blood, obtained before any cancer treatment. This clonotype was sampled from a man aged 40-75 years with stage I squamous cell lung carcinoma. The CDR3: CASSFGVGSGNTIYF. The CDR3 coding sequence is TGTGCCAGCAGCTTCGGGGTAGGCTCTGGAAACACCATATATTTT.